The clone carrying this TCR beta chain was recorded once. In the study's own analysis: ImmunoSEQ sequences covered only the junction and lacked quality scores; filtering therefore differed. Sequencing used immunoSEQ multiplex PCR; TCRdb keeps in-frame clones, though not all of them. The V and J calls and clone size are taken from that table; D and trimming were inferred from the DNA. The sample holds about 490,000 clones; less than 80% are singletons and the top ten take roughly 13%. This entry comes from a study of shared clonotypes between healthy human individuals. This CDR3 spans 16 amino acids. V lost 2 bases and J lost 6, with 18 bases in between. From germline, CDR1 is SGHNT and CDR2 YYREEE (reference sequence).

This chain links TRBV5-4 with TRBJ2-4, with D possibly TRBD2 on 6 matching bases. Sequences were obtained from PBMCs. The receptor's source is a woman aged 40 to 50 in good health. Some clones in this sample may be carry-over from other donors' samples. The CDR3 coding sequence is TGTGCCAGCAGCTTCGATGAGCGGGCTGCCGGAAACATTCAGTACTTC. As protein: CASSFDERAAGNIQYF.